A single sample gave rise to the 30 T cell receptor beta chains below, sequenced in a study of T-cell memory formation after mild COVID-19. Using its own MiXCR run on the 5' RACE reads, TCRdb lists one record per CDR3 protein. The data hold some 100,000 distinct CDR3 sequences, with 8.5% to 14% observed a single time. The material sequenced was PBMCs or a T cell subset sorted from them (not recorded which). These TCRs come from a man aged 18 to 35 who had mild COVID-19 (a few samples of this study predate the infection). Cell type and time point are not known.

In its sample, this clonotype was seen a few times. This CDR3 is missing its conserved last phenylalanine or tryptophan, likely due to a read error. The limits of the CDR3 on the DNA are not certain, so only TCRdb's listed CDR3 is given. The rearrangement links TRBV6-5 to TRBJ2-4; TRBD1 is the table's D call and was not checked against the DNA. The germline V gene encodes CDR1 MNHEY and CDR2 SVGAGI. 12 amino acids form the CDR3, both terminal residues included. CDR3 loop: CASSHRSPTGLY.

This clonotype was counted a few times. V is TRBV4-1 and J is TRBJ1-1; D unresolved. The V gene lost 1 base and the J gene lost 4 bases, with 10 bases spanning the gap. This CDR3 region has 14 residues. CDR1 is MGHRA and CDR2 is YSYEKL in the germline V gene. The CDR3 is CASSQGVVGTEAFF. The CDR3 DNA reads TGCGCCAGCAGCCAAGGGGTCGTGGGCACTGAAGCTTTCTTT.

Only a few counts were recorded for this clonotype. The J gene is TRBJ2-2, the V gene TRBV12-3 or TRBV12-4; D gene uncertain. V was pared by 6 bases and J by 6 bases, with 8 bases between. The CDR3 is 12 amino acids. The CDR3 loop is CASSYAPGELFF. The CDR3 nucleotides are TGTGCCAGCAGCTATGCCCCCGGGGAGCTGTTTTTT.

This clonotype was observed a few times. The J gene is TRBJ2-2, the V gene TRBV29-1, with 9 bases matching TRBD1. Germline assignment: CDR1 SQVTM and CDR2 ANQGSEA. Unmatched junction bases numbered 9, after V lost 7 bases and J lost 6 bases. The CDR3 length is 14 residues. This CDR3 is CSGRTGGRAGELFF. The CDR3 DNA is TGCAGCGGCCGTACAGGGGGCAGGGCCGGGGAGCTGTTTTTT.

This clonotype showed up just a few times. CDR3 protein: CASSPRPVELFF. The CDR3 DNA sequence: TGTGCCAGTAGTCCACGACCCGTCGAGCTGTTTTTT. The genes are TRBV19 and TRBJ2-2; D unclear. Germline V CDR1 and CDR2: LNHDA, SQIVND (reference sequence). Trimming took 5 bases from V and 11 from J, leaving 12 bases between them. The CDR3 runs to 12 residues.

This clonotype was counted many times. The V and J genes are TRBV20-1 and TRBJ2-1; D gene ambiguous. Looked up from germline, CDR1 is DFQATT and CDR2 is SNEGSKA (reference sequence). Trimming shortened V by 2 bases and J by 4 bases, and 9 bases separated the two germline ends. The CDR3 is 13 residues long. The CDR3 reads CSARIVRYNEQFF. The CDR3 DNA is TGCAGTGCTAGAATAGTCCGGTACAATGAGCAGTTCTTC.

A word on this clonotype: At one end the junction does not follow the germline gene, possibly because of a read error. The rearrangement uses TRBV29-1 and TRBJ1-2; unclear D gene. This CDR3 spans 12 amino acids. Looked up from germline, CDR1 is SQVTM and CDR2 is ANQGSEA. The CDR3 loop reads CSVRMGVYGYTF. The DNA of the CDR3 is TGCAGCGTTAGGATGGGCGTATATGGATACACCTTC. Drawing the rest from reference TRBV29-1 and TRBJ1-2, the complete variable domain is SAVISQKPSRDICQRGTSLTIQCQVDSQVTMMFWYRQQPGQSLTLIATANQGSEATYESGFVIDKFPISRPNLTFSTLTVSNMSPEDSSIYLCSVRMGVYGYTFGSGTRLTVV.

CDR3 sequence reads: CAIRKGLDEQFF. The CDR3 DNA follows: TGTGCCATCAGAAAGGGTTTAGATGAGCAGTTCTTC. The rearrangement links TRBV10-3 to TRBJ2-1, with D unresolved. Trimming removed 6 bases from V and 8 bases from J, with 11 bases in between. Germline CDR1 is ENHRY and CDR2 is SYGVKD. The CDR3 covers 12 residues.

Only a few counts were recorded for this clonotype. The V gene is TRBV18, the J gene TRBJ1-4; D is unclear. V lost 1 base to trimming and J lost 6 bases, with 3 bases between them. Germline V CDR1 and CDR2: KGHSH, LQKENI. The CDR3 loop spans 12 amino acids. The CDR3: CASSPRDEKLFF. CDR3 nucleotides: TGTGCCAGCTCACCACGGGATGAAAAACTGTTTTTT.

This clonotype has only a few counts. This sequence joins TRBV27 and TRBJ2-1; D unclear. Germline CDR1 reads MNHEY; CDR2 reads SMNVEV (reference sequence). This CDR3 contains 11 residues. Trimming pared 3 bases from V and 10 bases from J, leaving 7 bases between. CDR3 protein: CASSLGIEQFF. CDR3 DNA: TGTGCCAGCAGTTTGGGTATAGAGCAGTTCTTC.

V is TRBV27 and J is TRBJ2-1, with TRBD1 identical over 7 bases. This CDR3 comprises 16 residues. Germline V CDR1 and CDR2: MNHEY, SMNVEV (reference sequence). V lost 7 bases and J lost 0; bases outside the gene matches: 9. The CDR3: CASTADRAHSYNEQFF. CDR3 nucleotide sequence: TGTGCCAGCACCGCCGACAGGGCACACTCCTACAATGAGCAGTTCTTC.

The CDR3 region has the DNA TGTGCCAGCAGCCCAGGGGAAAGTGAGCAGTTCTTC. Its protein is CASSPGESEQFF. The chain carries TRBV6-6 and TRBJ2-1, with D tentatively TRBD1 (6 bases). V dropped 6 bases and J dropped 9 bases, with 12 bases sitting between them. Germline CDR1 is MNHNY and CDR2 is SVGAGI (reference sequence). The CDR3 totals 12 residues.

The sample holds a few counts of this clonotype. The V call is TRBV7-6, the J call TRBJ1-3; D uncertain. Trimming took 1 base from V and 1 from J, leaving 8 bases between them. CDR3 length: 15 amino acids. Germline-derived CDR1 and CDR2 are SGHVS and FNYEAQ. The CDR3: CASSLGAGSGNTIYF. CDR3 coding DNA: TGTGCCAGCAGCTTAGGAGCAGGATCTGGAAACACCATATATTTT.

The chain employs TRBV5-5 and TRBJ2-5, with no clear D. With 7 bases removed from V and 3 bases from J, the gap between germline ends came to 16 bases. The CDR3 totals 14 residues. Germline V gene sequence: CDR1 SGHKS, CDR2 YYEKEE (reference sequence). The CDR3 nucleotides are TGTGCCAGCGGATTTTGGCAGAATAAAGAGACCCAGTACTTC. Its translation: CASGFWQNKETQYF.

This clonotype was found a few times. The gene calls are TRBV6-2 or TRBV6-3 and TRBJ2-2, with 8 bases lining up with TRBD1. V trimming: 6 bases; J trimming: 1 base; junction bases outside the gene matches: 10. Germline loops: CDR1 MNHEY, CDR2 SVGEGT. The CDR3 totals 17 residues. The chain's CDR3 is CASSRPTGVLNTGELFF. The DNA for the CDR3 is TGTGCCAGCAGCCGCCCGACAGGGGTCCTGAACACCGGGGAGCTGTTTTTT.

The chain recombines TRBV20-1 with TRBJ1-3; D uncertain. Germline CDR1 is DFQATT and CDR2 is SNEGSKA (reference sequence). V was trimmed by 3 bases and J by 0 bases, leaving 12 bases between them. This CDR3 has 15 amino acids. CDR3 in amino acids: CSASLWTHSGNTIYF. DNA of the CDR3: TGCAGTGCTAGCCTGTGGACCCACTCTGGAAACACCATATATTTT.

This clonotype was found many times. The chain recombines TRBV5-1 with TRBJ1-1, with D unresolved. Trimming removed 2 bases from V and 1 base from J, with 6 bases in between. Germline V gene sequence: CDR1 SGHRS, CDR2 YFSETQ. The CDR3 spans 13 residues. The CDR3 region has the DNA TGCGCCAGCAGCTTCAGGAAGAACACTGAAGCTTTCTTT. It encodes CASSFRKNTEAFF.

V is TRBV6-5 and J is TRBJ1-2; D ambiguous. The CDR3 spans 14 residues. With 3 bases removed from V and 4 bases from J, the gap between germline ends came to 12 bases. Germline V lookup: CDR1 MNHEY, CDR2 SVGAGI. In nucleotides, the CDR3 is TGTGCCAGCAGTTATAGAGAGGGTTCCTATGGCTACACCTTC. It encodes CASSYREGSYGYTF.

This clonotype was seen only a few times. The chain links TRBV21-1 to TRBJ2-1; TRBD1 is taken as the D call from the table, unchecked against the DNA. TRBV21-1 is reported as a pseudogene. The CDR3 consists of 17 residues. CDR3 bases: TGTGCCAGCAGCAAAAACGGCAGGGGGCCCTCCTACAATGAGCAGTTCTTC. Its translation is CASSKNGRGPSYNEQFF.

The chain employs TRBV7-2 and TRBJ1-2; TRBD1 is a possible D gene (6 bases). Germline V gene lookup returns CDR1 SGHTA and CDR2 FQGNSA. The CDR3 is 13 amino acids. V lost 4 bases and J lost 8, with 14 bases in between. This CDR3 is CASSSPGALGYTF. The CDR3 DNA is TGTGCCAGCAGCTCCCCGGGGGCGTTAGGCTACACCTTC. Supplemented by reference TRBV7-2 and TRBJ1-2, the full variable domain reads GAGVSQSPSNKVTEKGKDVELRCDPISGHTALYWYRQSLGQGLEFLIYFQGNSAPDKSGLPSDRFSAERTGGSVSTLTIQRTQQEDSAVYLCASSSPGALGYTFGSGTRLTVV.

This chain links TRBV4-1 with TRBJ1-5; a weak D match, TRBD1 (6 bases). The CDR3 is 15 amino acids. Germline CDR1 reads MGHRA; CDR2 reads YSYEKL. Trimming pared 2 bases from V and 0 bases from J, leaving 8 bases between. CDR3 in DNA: TGCGCCAGCAGCCAAAGGACAGATAGCAATCAGCCCCAGCATTTT. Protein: CASSQRTDSNQPQHF.

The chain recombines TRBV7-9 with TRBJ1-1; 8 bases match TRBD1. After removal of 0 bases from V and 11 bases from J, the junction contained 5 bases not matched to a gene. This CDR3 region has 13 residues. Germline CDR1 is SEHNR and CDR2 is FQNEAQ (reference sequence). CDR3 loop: CASSLAMDRDAFF. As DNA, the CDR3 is TGTGCCAGCAGCTTAGCGATGGACAGGGACGCTTTCTTT.

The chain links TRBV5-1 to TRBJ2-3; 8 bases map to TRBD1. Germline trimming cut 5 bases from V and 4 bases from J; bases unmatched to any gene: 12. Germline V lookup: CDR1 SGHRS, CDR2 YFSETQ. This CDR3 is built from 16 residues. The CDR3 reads CASSLNWTGLADTQYF. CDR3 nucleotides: TGCGCCAGCAGTTTAAACTGGACAGGGCTCGCAGATACGCAGTATTTT. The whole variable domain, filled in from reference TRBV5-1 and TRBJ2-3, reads KAGVTQTPRYLIKTRGQQVTLSCSPISGHRSVSWYQQTPGQGLQFLFEYFSETQRNKGNFPGRFSGRQFSNSRSEMNVSTLELGDSALYLCASSLNWTGLADTQYFGPGTRLTVL.

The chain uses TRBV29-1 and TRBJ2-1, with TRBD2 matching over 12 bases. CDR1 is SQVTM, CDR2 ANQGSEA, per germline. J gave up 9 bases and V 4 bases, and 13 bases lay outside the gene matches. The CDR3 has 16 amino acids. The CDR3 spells CSVAHLAGGQGSEQFF. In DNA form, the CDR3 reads TGCAGCGTTGCCCATCTAGCGGGAGGGCAGGGGAGTGAGCAGTTCTTC.

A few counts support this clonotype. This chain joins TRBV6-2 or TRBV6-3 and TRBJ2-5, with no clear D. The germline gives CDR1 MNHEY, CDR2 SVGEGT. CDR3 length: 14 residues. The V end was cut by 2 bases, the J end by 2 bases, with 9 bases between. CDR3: CASSYLGPQETQYF. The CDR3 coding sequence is TGTGCCAGCAGTTACCTAGGCCCTCAAGAGACCCAGTACTTC.

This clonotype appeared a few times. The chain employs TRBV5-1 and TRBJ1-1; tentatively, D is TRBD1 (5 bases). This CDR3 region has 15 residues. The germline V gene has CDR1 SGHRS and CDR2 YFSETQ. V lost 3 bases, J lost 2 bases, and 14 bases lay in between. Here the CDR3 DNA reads TGCGCCAGCAGCTCCCGGCCCCAGGGCAACACTGAAGCTTTCTTT. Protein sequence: CASSSRPQGNTEAFF.

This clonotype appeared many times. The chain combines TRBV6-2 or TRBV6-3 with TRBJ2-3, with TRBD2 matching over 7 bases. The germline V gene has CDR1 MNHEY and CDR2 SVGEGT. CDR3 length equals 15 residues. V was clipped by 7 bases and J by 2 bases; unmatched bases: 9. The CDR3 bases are TGTGCCAGCACTCACGGGCTAGCGGACACAGATACGCAGTATTTT. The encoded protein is CASTHGLADTDTQYF.

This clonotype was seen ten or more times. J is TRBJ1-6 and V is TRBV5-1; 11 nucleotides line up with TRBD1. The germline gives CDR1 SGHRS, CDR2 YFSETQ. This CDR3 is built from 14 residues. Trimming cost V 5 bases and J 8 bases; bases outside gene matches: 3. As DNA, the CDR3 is TGCGCCAGCAGGAAGGGACAGGGGGATTCACCCCTCCACTTT. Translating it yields CASRKGQGDSPLHF.

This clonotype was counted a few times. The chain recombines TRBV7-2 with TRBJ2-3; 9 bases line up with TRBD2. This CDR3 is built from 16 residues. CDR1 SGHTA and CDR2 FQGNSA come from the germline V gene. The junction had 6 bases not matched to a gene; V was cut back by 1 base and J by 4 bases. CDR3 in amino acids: CASSLDSSGVSDTQYF. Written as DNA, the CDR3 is TGTGCCAGCAGCTTAGATTCTAGCGGGGTTTCAGATACGCAGTATTTT.

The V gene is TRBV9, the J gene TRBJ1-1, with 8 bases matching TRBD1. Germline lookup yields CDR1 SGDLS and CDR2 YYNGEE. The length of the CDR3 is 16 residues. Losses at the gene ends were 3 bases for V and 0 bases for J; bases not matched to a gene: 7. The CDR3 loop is CASSAGTGPMNTEAFF. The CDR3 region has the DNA TGTGCCAGCAGCGCAGGGACAGGCCCTATGAACACTGAAGCTTTCTTT.